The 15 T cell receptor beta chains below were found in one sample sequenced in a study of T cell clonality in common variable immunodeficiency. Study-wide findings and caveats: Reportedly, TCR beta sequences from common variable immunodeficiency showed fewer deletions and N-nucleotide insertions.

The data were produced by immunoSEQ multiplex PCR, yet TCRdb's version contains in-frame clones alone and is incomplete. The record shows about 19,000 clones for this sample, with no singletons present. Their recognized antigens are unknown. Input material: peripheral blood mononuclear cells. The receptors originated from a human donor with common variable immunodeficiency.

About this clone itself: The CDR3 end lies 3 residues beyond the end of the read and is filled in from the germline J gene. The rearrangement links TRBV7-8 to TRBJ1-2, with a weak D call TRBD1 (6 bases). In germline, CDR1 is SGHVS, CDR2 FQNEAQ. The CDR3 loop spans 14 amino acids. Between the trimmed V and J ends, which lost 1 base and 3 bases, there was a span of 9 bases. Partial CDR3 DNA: TGTGCCAGCAGCTTAGACAGGGTGCACTATGGC. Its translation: CASSLDRVHYG. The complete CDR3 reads CASSLDRVHYGYTF.

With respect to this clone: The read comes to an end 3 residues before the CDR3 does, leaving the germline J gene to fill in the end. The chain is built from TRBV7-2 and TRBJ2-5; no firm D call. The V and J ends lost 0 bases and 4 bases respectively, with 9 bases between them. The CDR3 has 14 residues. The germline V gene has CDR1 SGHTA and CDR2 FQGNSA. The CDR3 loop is CASSLAASVETQYF. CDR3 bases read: TGTGCCAGCAGCTTAGCAGCTAGTGTAGAGACC.

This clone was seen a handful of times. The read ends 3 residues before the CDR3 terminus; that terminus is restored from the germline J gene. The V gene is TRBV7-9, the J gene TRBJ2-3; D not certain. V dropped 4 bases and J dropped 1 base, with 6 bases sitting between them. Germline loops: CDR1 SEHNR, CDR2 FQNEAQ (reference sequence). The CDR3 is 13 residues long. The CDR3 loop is CASSSPGTDTQYF. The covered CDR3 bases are TGTGCCAGCAGCTCCCCCGGCACAGATACG.

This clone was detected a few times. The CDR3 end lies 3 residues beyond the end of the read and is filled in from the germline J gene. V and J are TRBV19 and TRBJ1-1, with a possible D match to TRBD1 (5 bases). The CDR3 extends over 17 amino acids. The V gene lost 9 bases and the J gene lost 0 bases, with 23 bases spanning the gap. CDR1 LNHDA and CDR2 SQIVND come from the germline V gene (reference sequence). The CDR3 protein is CASRKMEGFPMNTEAFF. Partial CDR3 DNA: TGTGCCAGCCGTAAAATGGAGGGGTTCCCGATGAACACTGAA.

The sequenced CDR3 bases are TGTGCCAGCAGCTTATCGGGACAGGGGAGTGAGACC. Translation gives CASSLSGQGSET. The complete CDR3 protein is CASSLSGQGSETQYF. J is TRBJ2-5 and V is TRBV7-9; 10 bases match TRBD1. The read ends 3 residues early relative to the CDR3; the germline J gene fills the gap. CDR1 SEHNR and CDR2 FQNEAQ come from the germline V gene (reference sequence). V shed 2 bases and J 5 bases; nucleotides not matched to a gene: 5. This CDR3 region has 15 residues.

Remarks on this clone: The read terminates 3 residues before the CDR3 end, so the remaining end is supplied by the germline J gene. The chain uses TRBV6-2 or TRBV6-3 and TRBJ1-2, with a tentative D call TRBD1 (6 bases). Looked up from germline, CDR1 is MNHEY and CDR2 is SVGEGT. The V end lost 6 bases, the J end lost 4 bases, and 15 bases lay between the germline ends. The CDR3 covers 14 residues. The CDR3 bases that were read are TGTGCCAGCAGACGTGAGGCACAGGGCTATGGC. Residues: CASRREAQGYG. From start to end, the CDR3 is CASRREAQGYGYTF.

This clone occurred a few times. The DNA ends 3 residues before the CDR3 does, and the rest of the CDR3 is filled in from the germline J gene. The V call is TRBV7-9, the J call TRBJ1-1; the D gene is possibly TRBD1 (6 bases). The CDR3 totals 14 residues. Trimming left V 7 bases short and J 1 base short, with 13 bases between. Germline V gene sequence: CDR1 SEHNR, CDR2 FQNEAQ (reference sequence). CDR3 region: CASMGGGRNTEAFF. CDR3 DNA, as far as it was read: TGTGCCAGCATGGGGGGGGGCCGGAACACTGAA.

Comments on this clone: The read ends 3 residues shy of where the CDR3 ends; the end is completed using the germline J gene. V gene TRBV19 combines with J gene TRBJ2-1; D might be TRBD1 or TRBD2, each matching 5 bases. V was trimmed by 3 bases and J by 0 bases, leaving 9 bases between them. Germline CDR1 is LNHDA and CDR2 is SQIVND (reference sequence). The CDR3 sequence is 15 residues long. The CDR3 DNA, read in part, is TGTGCCAGTAGTATCGAGGGGCACTCCTACAATGAG. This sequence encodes CASSIEGHSYNE. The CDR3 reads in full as CASSIEGHSYNEQFF.

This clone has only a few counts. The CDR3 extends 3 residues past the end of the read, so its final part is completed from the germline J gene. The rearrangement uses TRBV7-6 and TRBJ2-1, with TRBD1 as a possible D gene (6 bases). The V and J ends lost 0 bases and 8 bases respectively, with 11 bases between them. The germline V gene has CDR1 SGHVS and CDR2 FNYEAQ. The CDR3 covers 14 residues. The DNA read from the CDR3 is TGTGCCAGCAGCTTAGCACAGGGTTACGATGAG. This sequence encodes CASSLAQGYDE. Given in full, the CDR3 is CASSLAQGYDEQFF.

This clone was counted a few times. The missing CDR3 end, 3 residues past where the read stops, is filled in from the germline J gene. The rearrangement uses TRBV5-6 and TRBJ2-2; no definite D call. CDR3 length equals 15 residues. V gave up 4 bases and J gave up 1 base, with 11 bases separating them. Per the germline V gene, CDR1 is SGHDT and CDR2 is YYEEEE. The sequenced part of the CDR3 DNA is TGTGCCAGCAGCACCCGGTATTGGAACACCGGGGAG. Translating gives CASSTRYWNTGE. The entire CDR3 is CASSTRYWNTGELFF.

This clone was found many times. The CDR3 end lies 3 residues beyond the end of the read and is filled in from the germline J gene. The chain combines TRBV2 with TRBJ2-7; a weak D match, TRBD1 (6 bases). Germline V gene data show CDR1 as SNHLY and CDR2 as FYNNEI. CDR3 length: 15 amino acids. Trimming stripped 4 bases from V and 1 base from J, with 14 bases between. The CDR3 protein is CASSGAGVLSYEQYF. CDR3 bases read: TGTGCCAGCAGTGGGGCAGGGGTTTTGTCCTACGAG.

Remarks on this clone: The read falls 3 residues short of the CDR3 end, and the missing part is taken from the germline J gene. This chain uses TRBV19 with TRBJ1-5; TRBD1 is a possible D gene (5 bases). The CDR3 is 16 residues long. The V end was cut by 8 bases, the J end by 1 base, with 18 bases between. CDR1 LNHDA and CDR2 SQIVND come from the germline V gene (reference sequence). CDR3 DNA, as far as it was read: TGTGCCAGTCACACCGGGAGACAGACCAGCAATCAGCCC. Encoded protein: CASHTGRQTSNQP. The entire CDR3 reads CASHTGRQTSNQPQHF.

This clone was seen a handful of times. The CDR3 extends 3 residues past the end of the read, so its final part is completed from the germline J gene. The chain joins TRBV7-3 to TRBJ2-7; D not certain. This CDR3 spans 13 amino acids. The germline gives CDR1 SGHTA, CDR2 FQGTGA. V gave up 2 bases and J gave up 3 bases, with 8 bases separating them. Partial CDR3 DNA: TGTGCCAGCAGCTTATACAGATACTACGAG. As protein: CASSLYRYYE. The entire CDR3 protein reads CASSLYRYYEQYF. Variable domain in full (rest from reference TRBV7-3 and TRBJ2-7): GAGVSQTPSNKVTEKGKYVELRCDPISGHTALYWYRQSLGQGPEFLIYFQGTGAADDSGLPNDRFFAVRPEGSVSTLKIQRTERGDSAVYLCASSLYRYYEQYFGPGTRLTVT.

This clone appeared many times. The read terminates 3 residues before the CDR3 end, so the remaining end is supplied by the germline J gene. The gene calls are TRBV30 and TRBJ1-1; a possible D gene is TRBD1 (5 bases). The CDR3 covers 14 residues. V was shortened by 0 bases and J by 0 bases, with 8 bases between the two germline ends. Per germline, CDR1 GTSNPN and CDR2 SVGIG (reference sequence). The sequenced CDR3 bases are TGTGCCTGGAGTGTTCCAGGGATGAACACTGAA. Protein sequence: CAWSVPGMNTE. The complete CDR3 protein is CAWSVPGMNTEAFF.

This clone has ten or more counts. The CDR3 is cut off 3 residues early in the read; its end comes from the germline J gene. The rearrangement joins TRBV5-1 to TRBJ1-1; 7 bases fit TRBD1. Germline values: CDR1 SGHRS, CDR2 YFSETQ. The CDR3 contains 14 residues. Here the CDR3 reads CASSLTRTGGDAFF. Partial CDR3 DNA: TGCGCCAGCAGCCTTACTCGGACAGGTGGAGAT.